The text below deals with one T cell receptor (beta chain). Its antigen is unknown. No quality values exist for individual bases; no much larger clone is one base distant. Whole blood was collected in K2EDTA tubes by collaborating institutions according to the institutions' own protocols. Collaborator samples were shipped for TCRbeta analysis as frozen whole blood, isolated PBMCs, or DNA extracted from either sample type. This entry is derived from a study of blood T cell repertoires in COVID-19 (dated by TCRdb to 2019 to 2021). Study-wide context: Collaborator samples came from the United States, Italy and Spain and covered acute and convalescent phases of COVID-19. The samples were drawn from the first 160 participants of the ongoing ImmuneRACE study and from 1,254 subjects provided by 6 global collaborators. The prospective study material was composed of cDNA or gDNA derived from T cells, B-cell-depleted T cells, or PBMCs. The sample metadata nearly always contained a de-identified subject ID, COVID-19 status, age in years and sex. The repertoires were released in a freely available public database intended as a resource for research on the immune response to SARS-CoV-2. The dataset comprised deeply sampled blood TCRbeta repertoires from subjects exposed to, actively infected with, or recovered from COVID-19. Where HLA class I and class II types were available, the types were taken from metadata supplied by the sample provider, not from assay-based typing.

TCRbeta CDR3 regions were amplified from genomic DNA using the immunoSEQ Assay, a bias-controlled multiplex PCR. As for the authors' bioinformatics: Within the assay, amplification of reference gene primers was used to estimate how many nucleated cells each sample contained. Sequence reads were collapsed and filtered to measure the absolute abundance of every unique TCRbeta CDR3 rearrangement. For each sample, productive Simpson clonality was calculated as the square root of Simpson's diversity index over productive rearrangements. Imported from immuneACCESS, the table was reduced by TCRdb to in-frame sequences with V and J called. These copies leave out some clones; in studies compared against another copy, an unresolved V gene accounts for under half, and the cause of the remainder is not known. The V and J calls and the clone size are those of that table, but D and trimming were determined from the DNA. This sample is represented by under 150,000 clones; over 65% of them were singletons. Approximately 8.1% of the sample belongs to the ten largest clones.

The paper's findings and limits, for the study overall: The quantity of clinical and demographic metadata differed by source and by participant and was supplied without curation.

The CDR1 and CDR2 encoded by the germline V gene (reference sequence) are SGHNT and YYREEE. Compared with germline, V lacks 2 bases and J lacks 16 bases; bases without a gene match: 12. The CDR3 goes from the cysteine to the phenylalanine over 13 residues. Only the CDR3 DNA stays, 39 bases, in frame from base 1. The material sequenced was peripheral blood. This receptor chain uses TRBV5-4 and TRBJ1-5; the junction holds 7 bases that match TRBD1. The sequence derives from a middle-aged woman with acute or convalescent COVID-19. The sequenced DNA: TGTGCCAGCAGCTTTACAGGGGAGTCCGTCCCCCATTTT. Its translation reads: CASSFTGESVPHF.